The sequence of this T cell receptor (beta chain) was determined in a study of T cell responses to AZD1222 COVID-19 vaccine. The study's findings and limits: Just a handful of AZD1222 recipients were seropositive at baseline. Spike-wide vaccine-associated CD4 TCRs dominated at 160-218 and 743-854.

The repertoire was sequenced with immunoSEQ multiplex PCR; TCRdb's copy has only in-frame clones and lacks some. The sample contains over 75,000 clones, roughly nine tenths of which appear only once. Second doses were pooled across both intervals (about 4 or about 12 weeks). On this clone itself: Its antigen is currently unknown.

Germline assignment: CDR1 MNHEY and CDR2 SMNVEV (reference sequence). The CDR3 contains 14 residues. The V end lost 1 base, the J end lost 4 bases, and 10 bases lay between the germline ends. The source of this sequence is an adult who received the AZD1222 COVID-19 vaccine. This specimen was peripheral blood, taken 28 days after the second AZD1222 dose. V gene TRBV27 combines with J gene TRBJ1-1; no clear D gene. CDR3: CASSLFSAGTEAFF. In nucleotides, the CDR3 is TGTGCCAGCAGTTTATTCTCTGCGGGCACTGAAGCTTTCTTT.